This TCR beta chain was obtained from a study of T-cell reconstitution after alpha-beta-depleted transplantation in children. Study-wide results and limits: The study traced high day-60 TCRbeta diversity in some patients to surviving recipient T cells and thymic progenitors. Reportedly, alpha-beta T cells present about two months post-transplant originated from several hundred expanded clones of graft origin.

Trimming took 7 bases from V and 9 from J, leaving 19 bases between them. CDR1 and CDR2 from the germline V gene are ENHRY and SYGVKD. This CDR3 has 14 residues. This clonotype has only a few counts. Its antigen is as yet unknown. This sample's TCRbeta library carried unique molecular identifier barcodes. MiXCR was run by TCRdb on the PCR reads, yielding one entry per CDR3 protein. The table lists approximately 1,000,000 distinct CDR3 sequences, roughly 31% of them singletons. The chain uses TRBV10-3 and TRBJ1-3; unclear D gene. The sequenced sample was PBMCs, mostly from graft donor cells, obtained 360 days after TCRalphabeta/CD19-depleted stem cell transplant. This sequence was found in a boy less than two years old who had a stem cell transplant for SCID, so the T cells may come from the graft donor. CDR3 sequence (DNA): TGTGCCATCACAAACGCGGGCCCGGGAGGCACCATATATTTT. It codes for CAITNAGPGGTIYF.